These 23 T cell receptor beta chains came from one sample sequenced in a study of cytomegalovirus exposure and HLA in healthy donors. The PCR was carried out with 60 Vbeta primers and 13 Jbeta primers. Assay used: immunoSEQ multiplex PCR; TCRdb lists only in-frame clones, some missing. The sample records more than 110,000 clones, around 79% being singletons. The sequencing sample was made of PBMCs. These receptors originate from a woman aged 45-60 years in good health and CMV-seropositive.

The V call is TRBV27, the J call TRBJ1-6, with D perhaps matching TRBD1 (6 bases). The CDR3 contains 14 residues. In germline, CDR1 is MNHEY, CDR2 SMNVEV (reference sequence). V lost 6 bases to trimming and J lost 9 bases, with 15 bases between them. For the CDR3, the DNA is TGTGCCAGCAGCTATGGTAGGGGGGGTTCACCCCTCCACTTT. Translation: CASSYGRGGSPLHF.

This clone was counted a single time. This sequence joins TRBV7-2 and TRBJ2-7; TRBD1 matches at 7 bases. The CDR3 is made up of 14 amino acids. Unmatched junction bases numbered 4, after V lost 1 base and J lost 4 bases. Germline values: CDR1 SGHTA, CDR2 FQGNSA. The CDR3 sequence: CASSLGTGPYEQYF. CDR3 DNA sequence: TGTGCCAGCAGCTTAGGGACAGGCCCTTACGAGCAGTACTTC.

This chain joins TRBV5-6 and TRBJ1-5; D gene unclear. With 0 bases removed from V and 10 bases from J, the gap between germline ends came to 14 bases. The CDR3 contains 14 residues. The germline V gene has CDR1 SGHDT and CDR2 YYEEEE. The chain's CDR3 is CASSLERVGGPQHF. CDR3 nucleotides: TGTGCCAGCAGCTTGGAACGGGTAGGAGGCCCCCAGCATTTT.

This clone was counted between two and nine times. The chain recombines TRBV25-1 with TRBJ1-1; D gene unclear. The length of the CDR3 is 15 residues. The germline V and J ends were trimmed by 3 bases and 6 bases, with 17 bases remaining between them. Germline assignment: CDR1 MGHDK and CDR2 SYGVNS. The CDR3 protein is CASSERWALRAEAFF. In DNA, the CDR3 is TGTGCCAGCAGTGAGAGGTGGGCCCTGAGGGCTGAAGCTTTCTTT.

The CDR3 coding sequence is TGTGCCAGCAGCCCCCGGACTAACCAAAACGAGCAGTACTTC. It specifies CASSPRTNQNEQYF. The gene calls are TRBV7-2 and TRBJ2-7; possibly TRBD2 for D (6 bases). The V end was cut by 5 bases, the J end by 5 bases, with 16 bases between. From germline, CDR1 is SGHTA and CDR2 FQGNSA. CDR3 size: 14 residues.

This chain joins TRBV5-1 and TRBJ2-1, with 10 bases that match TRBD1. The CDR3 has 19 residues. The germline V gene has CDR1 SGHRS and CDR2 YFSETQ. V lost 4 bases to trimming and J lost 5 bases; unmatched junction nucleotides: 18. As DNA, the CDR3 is TGCGCCAGCAGCCCGCCGACAGGGGGCCCCACGACCCAGAACAATGAGCAGTTCTTC. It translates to CASSPPTGGPTTQNNEQFF.

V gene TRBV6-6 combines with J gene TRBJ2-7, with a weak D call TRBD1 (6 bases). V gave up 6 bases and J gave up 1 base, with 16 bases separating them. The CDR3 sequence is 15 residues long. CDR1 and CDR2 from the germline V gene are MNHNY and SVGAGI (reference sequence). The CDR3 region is CASSLHRTDSYEQYF. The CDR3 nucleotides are TGTGCCAGCAGCCTCCATAGGACAGATTCCTACGAGCAGTACTTC.

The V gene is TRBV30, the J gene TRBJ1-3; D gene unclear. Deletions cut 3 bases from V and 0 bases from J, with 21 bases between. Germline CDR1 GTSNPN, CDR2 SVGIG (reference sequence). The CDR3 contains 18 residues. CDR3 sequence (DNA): TGTGCCTGGAGGCCCCCCTTGGGCAGATCCTTCTCTGGAAACACCATATATTTT. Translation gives CAWRPPLGRSFSGNTIYF. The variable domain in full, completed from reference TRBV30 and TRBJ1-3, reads SQTIHQWPATLVQPVGSPLSLECTVEGTSNPNLYWYRQAAGRGLQLLFYSVGIGQISSEVPQNLSASRPQDRQFILSSKKLLLSDSGFYLCAWRPPLGRSFSGNTIYFGEGSWLTVV.

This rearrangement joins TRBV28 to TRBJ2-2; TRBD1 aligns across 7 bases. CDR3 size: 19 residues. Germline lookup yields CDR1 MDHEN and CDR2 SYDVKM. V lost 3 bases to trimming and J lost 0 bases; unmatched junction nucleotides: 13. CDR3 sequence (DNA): TGTGCCAGCAGTTTCTCCCTGCCCCGGACAGGAGCGAACACCGGGGAGCTGTTTTTT. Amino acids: CASSFSLPRTGANTGELFF.

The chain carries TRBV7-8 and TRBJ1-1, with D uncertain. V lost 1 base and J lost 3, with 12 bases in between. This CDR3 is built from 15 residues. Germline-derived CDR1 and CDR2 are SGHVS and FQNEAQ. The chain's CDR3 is CASSLGPTEYTEAFF. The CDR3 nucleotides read TGTGCCAGCAGCTTAGGCCCCACAGAATACACTGAAGCTTTCTTT.

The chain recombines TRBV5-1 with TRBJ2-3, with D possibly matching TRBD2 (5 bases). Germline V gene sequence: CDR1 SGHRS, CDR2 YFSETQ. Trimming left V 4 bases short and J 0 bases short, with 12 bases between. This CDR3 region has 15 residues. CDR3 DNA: TGCGCCAGCAGCCTGACTACCGCCAGCACAGATACGCAGTATTTT. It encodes CASSLTTASTDTQYF.

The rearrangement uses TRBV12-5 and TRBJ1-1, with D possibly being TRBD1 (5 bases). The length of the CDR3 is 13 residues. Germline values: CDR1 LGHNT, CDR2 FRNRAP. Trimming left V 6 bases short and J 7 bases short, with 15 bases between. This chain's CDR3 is CASGPPGMSEAFF. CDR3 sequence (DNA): TGTGCTAGTGGCCCTCCAGGGATGAGTGAAGCTTTCTTT.

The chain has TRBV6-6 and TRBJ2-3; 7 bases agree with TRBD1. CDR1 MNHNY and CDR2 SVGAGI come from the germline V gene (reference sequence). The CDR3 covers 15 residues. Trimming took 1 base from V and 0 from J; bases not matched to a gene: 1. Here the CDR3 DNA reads TGTGCCAGCAGTTACTTGGGACAGAGCACAGATACGCAGTATTTT. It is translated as CASSYLGQSTDTQYF.

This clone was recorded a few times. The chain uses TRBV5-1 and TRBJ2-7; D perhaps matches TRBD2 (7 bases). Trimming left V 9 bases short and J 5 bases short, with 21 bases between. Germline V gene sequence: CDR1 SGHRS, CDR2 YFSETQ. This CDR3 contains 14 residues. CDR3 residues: CATSMAGALDEQYF. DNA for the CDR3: TGCGCCACCTCTATGGCGGGGGCCTTGGACGAGCAGTACTTC. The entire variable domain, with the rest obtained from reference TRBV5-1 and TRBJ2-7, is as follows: KAGVTQTPRYLIKTRGQQVTLSCSPISGHRSVSWYQQTPGQGLQFLFEYFSETQRNKGNFPGRFSGRQFSNSRSEMNVSTLELGDSALYLCATSMAGALDEQYFGPGTRLTVT.

CDR3 residues: CASSRQSSGANVLTF. CDR3 sequence (DNA): TGCGCCAGCAGTCGACAGAGCTCTGGGGCCAACGTCCTGACTTTC. The V gene is TRBV5-1, the J gene TRBJ2-6, with D possibly matching TRBD1 (5 bases). Germline lookup yields CDR1 SGHRS and CDR2 YFSETQ. The length of the CDR3 is 15 residues. Trimming pared 5 bases from V and 0 bases from J, leaving 9 bases between.

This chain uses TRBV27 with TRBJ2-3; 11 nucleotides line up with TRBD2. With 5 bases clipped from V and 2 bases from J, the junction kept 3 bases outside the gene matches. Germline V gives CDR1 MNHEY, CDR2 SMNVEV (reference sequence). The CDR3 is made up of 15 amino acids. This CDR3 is CASSASGGHTDTQYF. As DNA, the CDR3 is TGTGCCAGCAGTGCTAGCGGGGGGCACACAGATACGCAGTATTTT.

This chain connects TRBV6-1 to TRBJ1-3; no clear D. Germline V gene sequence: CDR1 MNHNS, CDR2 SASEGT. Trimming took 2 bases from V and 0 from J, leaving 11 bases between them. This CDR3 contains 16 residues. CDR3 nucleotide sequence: TGTGCCAGCAGTGAAACAGTCACGAGCTCTGGAAACACCATATATTTT. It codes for CASSETVTSSGNTIYF.

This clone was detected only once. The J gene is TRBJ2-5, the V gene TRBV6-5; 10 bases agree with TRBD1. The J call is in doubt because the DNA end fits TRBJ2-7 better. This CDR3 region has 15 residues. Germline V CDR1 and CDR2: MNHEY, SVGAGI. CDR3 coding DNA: TGTGCCAGCAGCCGCGCCGGGACAGGGGACTACGAGCAGTACTTC. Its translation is CASSRAGTGDYEQYF.

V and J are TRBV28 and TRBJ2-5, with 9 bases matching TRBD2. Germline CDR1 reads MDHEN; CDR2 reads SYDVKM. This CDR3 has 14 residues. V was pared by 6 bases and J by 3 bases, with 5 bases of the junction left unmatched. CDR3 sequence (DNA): TGTGCCAGCAGGATTAGCGGGGGAAAAGAGACCCAGTACTTC. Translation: CASRISGGKETQYF.

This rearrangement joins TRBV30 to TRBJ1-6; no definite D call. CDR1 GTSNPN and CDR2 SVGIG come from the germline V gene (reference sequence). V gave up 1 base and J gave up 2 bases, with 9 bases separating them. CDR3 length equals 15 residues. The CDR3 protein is CAWSGGITYNSPLHF. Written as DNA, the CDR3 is TGTGCCTGGAGTGGCGGGATAACCTATAATTCACCCCTCCACTTT.

CDR3 in DNA: TGTGCCAGCAGCTTAAACGGGGACAGCTTTAGGAACTATGGCTACACCTTC. It codes for CASSLNGDSFRNYGYTF. The V gene is TRBV7-3, the J gene TRBJ1-2, with TRBD1 identical over 7 bases. The CDR3 loop spans 17 amino acids. In germline, CDR1 is SGHTA, CDR2 FQGTGA. The V gene end was trimmed by 1 base and the J gene end by 2 bases; junction bases not matched to a gene: 10.

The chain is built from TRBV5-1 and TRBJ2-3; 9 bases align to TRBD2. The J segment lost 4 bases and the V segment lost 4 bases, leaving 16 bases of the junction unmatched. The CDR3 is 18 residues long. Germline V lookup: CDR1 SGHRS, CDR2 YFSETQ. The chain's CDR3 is CASSLMGLAGAGADTQYF. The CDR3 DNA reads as TGCGCCAGCAGCCTCATGGGTTTAGCGGGGGCCGGCGCAGATACGCAGTATTTT.

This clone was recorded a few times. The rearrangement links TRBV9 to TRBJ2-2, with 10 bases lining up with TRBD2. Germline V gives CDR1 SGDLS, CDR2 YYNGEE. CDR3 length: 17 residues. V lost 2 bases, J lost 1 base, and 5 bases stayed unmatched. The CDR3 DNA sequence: TGTGCCAGCAGCGTTAGCGGGGGGTTAAGGAACACCGGGGAGCTGTTTTTT. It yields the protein CASSVSGGLRNTGELFF.